The T cell receptor (beta chain) described here comes from a study of cytomegalovirus exposure and HLA in healthy donors. In the study overall: The study placed around 80% of its 398 genotyped donors in the Caucasian-associated ancestry cluster.

PCR was performed using 60 Vbeta and 13 Jbeta primers. The data were produced by immunoSEQ multiplex PCR, yet TCRdb's version contains in-frame clones alone and is incomplete. The sample holds over 150,000 clones; approximately 80% are singletons and the top ten take around 6%. Sequencing was done on a sample of PBMCs. The TCR comes from a woman aged 40 to 50 in good health and CMV-seropositive.

DNA of the CDR3: TGTGCCAGCAGCGCCCTCACTAGCGGGAGGGCCGGCGAGCAGTACTTC. It codes for CASSALTSGRAGEQYF. V and J are TRBV5-6 and TRBJ2-7; 13 positions match TRBD2. This CDR3 has 16 amino acids. The V gene end was trimmed by 4 bases and the J gene end by 6 bases; junction bases not matched to a gene: 10. Per germline, CDR1 SGHDT and CDR2 YYEEEE.